This T cell receptor beta chain was captured by sequencing in a study of tumor-infiltrating lymphocytes in primary liver carcinoma. Taking about 18-30 mg of unsorted bulk tissue, the authors co-extracted RNA and DNA. Total RNA (approximately 500 ng) served as template for TCR beta cDNA synthesis primed by a constant-region primer. Libraries for TCR beta were built through three nested multiplex PCR rounds, which together made up a slightly modified ARM-PCR procedure. With TRBV1-TRBV30 forward primers and a C-beta reverse primer, the first two PCR rounds were run for 10 to 11 cycles each. TCRdb redid the calling of the multiplex PCR reads with MiXCR, one entry per CDR3 protein. The data show fewer than 40,000 distinct CDR3 sequences, with 60% to 80% seen just once and roughly 30% held by the top ten. Per germline, CDR1 SGHAT and CDR2 FQNNGV. The CDR3 is 16 amino acids. Study conclusions and caveats: Compared with blood, tumor repertoires held significantly more in their top 250 clones.

Regarding this clonotype: Its matching antigen is unknown. One junction end disagrees with the germline gene, perhaps due to a read error.

Sequenced material: liver tumor tissue from sampling region 3. Regarding subset: tumor region T3, left-lateral pole. The rearrangement joins TRBV11-2 to TRBJ2-1, with 7 bases lining up with TRBD2. This sequence was found in a woman aged 30 to 39 with primary liver carcinoma and hepatitis B virus infection. CDR3: CASSTSITGGYNEHFF. For the CDR3, the DNA is TGTGCCAGCAGCACCTCTATAACGGGAGGATACAATGAGCACTTCTTC.